This TCR beta chain was profiled in a study of blood T cell repertoires in COVID-19. The protocol was immunoSEQ multiplex PCR, while the TCRdb copy is restricted to in-frame clones and leaves out a portion. The top ten hold 10% of the sample, which has some 130,000 clones, approximately 88% seen once. The CDR3 is 14 amino acids. The V end lost 4 bases, the J end lost 7 bases, and 14 bases lay between the germline ends. CDR1 is SNHLY and CDR2 is FYNNEI in the germline V gene. This receptor was taken from a man aged 50-59 years with acute or convalescent COVID-19. The gene calls are TRBV2 and TRBJ1-3, with D uncertain. The sample was peripheral blood. Here the CDR3 reads CASSGEPTGNTIYF. CDR3 DNA: TGTGCCAGCAGTGGGGAGCCCACGGGGAACACCATATATTTT.